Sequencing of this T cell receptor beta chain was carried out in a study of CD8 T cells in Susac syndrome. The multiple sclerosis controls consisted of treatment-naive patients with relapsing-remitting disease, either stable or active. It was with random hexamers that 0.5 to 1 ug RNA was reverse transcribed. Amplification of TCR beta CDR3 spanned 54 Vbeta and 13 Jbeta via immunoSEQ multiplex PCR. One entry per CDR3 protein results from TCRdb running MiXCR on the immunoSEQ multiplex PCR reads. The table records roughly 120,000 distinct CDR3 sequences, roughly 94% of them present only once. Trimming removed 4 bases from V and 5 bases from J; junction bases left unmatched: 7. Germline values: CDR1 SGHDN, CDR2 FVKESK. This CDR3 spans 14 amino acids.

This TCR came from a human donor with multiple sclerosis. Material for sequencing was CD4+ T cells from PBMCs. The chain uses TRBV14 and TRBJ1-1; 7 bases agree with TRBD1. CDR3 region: CASSLTGEWTEAFF. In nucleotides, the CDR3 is TGTGCCAGCAGCCTTACAGGGGAATGGACTGAAGCTTTCTTT.